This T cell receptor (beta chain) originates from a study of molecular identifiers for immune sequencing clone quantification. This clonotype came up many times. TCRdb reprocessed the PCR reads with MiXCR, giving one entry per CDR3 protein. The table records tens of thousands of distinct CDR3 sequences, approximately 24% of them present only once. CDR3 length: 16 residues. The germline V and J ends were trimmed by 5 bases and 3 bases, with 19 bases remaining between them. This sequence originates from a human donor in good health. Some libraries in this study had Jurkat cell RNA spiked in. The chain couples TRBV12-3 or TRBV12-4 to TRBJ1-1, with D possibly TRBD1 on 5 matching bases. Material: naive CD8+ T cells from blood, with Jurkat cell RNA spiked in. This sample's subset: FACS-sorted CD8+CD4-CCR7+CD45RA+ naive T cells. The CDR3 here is CASSTPWVDKDTEAFF. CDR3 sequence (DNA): TGTGCCAGCAGTACCCCCTGGGTGGACAAGGACACTGAAGCTTTCTTT.